This T cell receptor beta chain stems from a study of naive and memory T cell subsets (dated by TCRdb to about 2017). Context from the whole study: Sorted naive and memory T cell subsets from peripheral blood were analyzed in the study using a UMI-based, open-source pipeline for TCR alpha and beta sequencing. Complete agreement was observed between the functional CMV T cell responses and the IgG serology results. RNA was DNase-treated and reverse transcribed with TCR constant-region primers, mostly using SuperScript III. Results and caveats for the whole study, not just this receptor: Each clonotype was defined as a single alpha or beta chain sequence rather than as a paired alpha/beta receptor. Naive repertoires, especially CD8, contained a few larger clonotypes, possibly memory cells re-expressing CD45RA. The repertoire findings for the naive and memory subsets could not be validated, as no ground truth was available. RNA-based TCR counts may be influenced by expression changes linked to T cell activation and differentiation. TCR abundance followed a power law with an exponent that was different for naive and memory subsets but consistent across the three individuals. In both CD4 and CD8 cells, the Gini index increased while Shannon and inverse Simpson diversity decreased from naive through CM, EM and EMRA. After error correction, only a single occurrence was seen for over 95% of naive TCR sequences, so much steeper abundance distributions were produced than in memory subsets.

From the second PCR step on, the TCR alpha and beta chain libraries were amplified in separate reactions. Donor CMV status was determined by IFNgamma production from CD4+ T cells after overnight stimulation of fresh PBMCs with CMV viral lysate. Using Miltenyi beads, CD4 T cells were first positively selected, and CD8 T cells were then positively selected from the CD4-negative fraction. Cells stained for CD3, CD4, CD8, CD45RA, CD27 and a live/dead dye were sorted on a BD Aria II into four subsets by CD45RA and CD27. A few healthy volunteers provided blood, and the blood of each volunteer was split into CD4 and CD8 T cells and then into four differentiation subsets. Around 120 ml of peripheral blood was collected from each donor, and PBMC were isolated from the blood using Ficoll-Paque PLUS density-gradient centrifugation. The sorted cells were lysed in RLT buffer, after which RNA was extracted using a Qiagen RNeasy kit and kept at -80 degrees C.

Libraries were made using UMI-ligation and nested PCR. To cover both TRBC1 and TRBC2, the beta constant-region primer consisted of an equimolar mix of two oligonucleotides. The ligated cDNA went through four rounds of PCR with nested alpha and beta constant-region primers together with the SP2 primer. A single-stranded oligonucleotide containing the SP2 primer and a 12-nucleotide UMI was joined to the 3' end of the cDNA by T4 RNA ligase 1. The ligation reaction was incubated at 16°C for roughly 18-24 hours. PCR2 was typically performed as a SYBR Green qPCR and was stopped at a predetermined threshold so that over-amplification was prevented. Every purification after the first one was done using Agencourt AMPure XP magnetic beads. Libraries were quantified by Qubit and checked on a TapeStation, with a main peak expected near 650 bp. Pooled libraries were sequenced on an Illumina MiSeq with v2 2x251 paired-end kits, typically giving about 0.85-2.3 million reads per sample. Each sample's library went into the pool at about 4 nM, and roughly 4.5-7.5% PhiX was added to help with cluster recognition. The published analysis was carried out like this. Decombinator assigned V and J genes to Demultiplexor-processed FASTQ reads by tag matching, allowing a single base-pair mismatch. By using UMIs, Collapsinator corrected both sequencing errors and the frequency errors caused by PCR heterogeneity. CDR3Translator translated TCRs and extracted CDR3s from the conserved cysteine to the FGXG phenylalanine, flagging non-productive sequences. Repertoires were subsampled to equal numbers of UMI-defined TCRs before Gini, Shannon entropy and inverse Simpson indices were calculated. Power-law fits to clonotype abundance distributions were performed by maximum likelihood within the linear range. Similar UMI counts, unique TCR numbers and clonal distributions were obtained with the pipeline and with MIGEC on one naive CD8 sample. One analysis removed from the naive repertoire any naive TCRs that were also found in any memory subset from the same donor. The repertoires were searched for about 7,000 CMV-associated CDR3 sequences that had been compiled from VDJdb and a published dataset. TCRdb handled the public reads itself, with Q25 trimming in fastp and clone calling in MiXCR, and kept productive beta chains. Each entry merges the rows of one CDR3 protein and shows their most common DNA and genes. The V and J calls were not made by the authors but by TCRdb's processing. Within this sample are about 90,000 distinct CDR3 sequences, with about 11% of them counted one time only. Of the sample, around 0.13% falls within the top ten clones.

In regard to this clonotype: Its target antigen remains unknown. Per-base qualities were not stored, and no clone one base away is much larger.

The germline V gene specifies LGHNA as CDR1 and YNFKEQ as CDR2. Spanning cysteine to phenylalanine, the CDR3 consists of 14 amino acids. CDR3 DNA is the only sequence kept; it has 42 bases, read in frame from the first base. V sheds 5 bases and J sheds 3 bases, leaving 14 bases between their ends. Sequencing input: naive CD4+ T cells from blood. In the paper's terms, the cell subset or site label means: naive T cells, CD45RA high CD27+. The receptor comes from a human donor in good health. This chain is built from TRBV4-2 and TRBJ2-7; the D gene could be TRBD1 or TRBD2, each one agreeing over 5 bases. The CDR3: CASSADLGVYEQYF. The DNA reads as follows: TGTGCCAGCAGCGCGGATTTGGGGGTCTACGAGCAGTACTTC.